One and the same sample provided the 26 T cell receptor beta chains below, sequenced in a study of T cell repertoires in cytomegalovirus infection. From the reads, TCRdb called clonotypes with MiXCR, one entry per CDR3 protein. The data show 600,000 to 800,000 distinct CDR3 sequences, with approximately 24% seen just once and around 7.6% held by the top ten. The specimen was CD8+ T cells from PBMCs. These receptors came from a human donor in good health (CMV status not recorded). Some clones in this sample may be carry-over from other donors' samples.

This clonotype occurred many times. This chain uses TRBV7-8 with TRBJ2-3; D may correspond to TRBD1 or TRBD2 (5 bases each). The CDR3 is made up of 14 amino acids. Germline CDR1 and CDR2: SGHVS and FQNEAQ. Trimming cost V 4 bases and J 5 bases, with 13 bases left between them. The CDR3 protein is CASSWGTGGDTQYF. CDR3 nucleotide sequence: TGTGCCAGCAGCTGGGGGACGGGCGGAGATACGCAGTATTTT.

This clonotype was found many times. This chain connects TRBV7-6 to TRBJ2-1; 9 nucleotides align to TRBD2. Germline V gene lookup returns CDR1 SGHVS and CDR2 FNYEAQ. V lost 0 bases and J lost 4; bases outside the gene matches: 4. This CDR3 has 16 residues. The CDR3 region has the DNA TGTGCCAGCAGCTTAGCCGCGGGGGGGTTTTACAATGAGCAGTTCTTC. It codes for CASSLAAGGFYNEQFF. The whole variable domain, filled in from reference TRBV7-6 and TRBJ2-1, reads GAGVSQSPRYKVTKRGQDVALRCDPISGHVSLYWYRQALGQGPEFLTYFNYEAQQDKSGLPNDRFSAERPEGSISTLTIQRTEQRDSAMYRCASSLAAGGFYNEQFFGPGTRLTVL.

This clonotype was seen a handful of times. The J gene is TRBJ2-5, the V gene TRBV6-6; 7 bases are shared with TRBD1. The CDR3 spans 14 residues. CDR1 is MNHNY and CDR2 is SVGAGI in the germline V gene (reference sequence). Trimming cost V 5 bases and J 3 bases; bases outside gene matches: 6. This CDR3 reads CASSLPGTEETQYF. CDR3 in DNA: TGTGCCAGCAGTCTACCCGGGACAGAAGAGACCCAGTACTTC.

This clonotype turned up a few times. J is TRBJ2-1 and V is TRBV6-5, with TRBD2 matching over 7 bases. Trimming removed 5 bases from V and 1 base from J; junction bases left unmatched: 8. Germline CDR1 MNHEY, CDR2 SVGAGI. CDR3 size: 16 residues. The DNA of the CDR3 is TGTGCCAGCAGTCTAACTAGCGTGGGATCCTACAATGAGCAGTTCTTC. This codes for CASSLTSVGSYNEQFF.

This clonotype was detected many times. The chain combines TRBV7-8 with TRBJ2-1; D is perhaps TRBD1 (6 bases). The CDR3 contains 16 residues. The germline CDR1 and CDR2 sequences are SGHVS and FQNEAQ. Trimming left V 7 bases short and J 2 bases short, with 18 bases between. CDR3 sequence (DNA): TGTGCCAGCAACCCAGCGCCGGGACACCCCTACAATGAGCAGTTCTTC. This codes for CASNPAPGHPYNEQFF.

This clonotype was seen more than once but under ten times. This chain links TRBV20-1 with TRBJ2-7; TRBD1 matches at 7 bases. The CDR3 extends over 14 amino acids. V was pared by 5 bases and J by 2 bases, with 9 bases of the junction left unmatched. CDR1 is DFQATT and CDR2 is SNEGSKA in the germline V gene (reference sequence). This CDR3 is CSAGSGTATYEQYF. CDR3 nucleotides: TGCAGTGCTGGATCCGGGACAGCGACCTACGAGCAGTACTTC.

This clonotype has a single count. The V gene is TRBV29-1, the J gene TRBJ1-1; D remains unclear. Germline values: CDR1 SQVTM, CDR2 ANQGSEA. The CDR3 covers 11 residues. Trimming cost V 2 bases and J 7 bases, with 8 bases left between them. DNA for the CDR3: TGCAGCGTTGAAACGGAGGTTGAAGCTTTCTTT. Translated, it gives CSVETEVEAFF. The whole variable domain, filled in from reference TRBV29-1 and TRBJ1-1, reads SAVISQKPSRDICQRGTSLTIQCQVDSQVTMMFWYRQQPGQSLTLIATANQGSEATYESGFVIDKFPISRPNLTFSTLTVSNMSPEDSSIYLCSVETEVEAFFGQGTRLTVV.

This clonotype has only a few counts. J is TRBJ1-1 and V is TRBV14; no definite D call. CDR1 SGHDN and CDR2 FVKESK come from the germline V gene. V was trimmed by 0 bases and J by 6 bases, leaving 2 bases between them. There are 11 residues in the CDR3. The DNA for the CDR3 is TGTGCCAGCAGCCAAGACCCTGAAGCTTTCTTT. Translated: CASSQDPEAFF.

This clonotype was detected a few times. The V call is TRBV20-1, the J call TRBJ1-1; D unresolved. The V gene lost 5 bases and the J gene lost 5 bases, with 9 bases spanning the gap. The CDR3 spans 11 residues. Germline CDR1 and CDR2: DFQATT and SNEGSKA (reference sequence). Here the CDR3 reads CSAPRGTEAFF. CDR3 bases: TGCAGTGCTCCCCGGGGTACTGAAGCTTTCTTT.

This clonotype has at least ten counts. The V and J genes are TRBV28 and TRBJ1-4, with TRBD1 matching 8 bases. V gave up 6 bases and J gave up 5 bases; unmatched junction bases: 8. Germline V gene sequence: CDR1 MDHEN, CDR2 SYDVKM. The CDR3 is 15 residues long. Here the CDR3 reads CASRPGQGLNEKLFF. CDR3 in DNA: TGTGCCAGCAGACCTGGACAGGGCCTCAATGAAAAACTGTTTTTT.

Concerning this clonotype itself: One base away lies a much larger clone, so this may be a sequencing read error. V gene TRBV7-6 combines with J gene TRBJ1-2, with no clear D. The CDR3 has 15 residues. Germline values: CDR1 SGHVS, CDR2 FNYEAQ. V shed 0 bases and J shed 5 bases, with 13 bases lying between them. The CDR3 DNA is TGTGCCAGCAGCTTAGCATACAACAGAAGATATGGCTACACCTTC. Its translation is CASSLAYNRRYGYTF.

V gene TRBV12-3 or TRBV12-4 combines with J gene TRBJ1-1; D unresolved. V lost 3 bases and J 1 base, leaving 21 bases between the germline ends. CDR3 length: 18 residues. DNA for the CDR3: TGTGCCAGCAGTTTCCTCCTGGCTATTAGTAATCCGAACACTGAAGCTTTCTTT. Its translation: CASSFLLAISNPNTEAFF.

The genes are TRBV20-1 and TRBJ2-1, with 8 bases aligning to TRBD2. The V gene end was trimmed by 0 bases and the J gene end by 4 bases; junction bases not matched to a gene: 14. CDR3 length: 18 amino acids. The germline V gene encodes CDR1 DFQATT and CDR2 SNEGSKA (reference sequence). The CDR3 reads CSARDSNLTGGDYNEQFF. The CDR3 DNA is TGCAGTGCTAGAGATAGCAATCTAACGGGGGGGGATTACAATGAGCAGTTCTTC.

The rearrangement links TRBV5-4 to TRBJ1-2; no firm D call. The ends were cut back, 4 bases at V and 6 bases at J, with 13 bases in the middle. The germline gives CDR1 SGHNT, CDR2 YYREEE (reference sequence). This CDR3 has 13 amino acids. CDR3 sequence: CASSAGWLDGYTF. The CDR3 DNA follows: TGTGCCAGCAGCGCCGGATGGCTTGATGGCTACACCTTC.

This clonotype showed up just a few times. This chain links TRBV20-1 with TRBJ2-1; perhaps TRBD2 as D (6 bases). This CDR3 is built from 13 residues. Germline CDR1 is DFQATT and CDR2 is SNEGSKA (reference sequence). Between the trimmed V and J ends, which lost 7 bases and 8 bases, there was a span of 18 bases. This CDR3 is CSVRAPGSDEQFF. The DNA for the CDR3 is TGCAGTGTGAGGGCCCCCGGGAGCGATGAGCAGTTCTTC.

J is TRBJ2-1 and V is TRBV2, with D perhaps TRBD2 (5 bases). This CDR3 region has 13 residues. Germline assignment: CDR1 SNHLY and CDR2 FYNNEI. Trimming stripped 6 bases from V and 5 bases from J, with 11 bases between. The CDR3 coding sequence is TGTGCCAGCAGCGAACTAGGAGACAATGAGCAGTTCTTC. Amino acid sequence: CASSELGDNEQFF.

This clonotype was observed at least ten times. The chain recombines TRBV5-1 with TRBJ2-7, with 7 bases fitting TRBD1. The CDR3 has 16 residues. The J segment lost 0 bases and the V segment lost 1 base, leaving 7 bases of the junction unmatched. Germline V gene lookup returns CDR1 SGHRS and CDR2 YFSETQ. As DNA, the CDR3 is TGCGCCAGCAGCTTGCGTGACGGACAGGACTCCTACGAGCAGTACTTC. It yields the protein CASSLRDGQDSYEQYF.

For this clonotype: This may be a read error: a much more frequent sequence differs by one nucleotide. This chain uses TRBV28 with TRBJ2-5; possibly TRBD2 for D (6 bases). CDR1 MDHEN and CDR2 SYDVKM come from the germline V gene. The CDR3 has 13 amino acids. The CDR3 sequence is CVSPGGDPETQYF. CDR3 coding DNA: TGTGTCAGCCCAGGCGGGGACCCAGAGACCCAGTACTTC.

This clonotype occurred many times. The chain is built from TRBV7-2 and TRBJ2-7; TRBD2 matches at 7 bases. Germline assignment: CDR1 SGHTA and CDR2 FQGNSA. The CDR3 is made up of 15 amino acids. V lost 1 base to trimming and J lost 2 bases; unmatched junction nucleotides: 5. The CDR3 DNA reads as TGTGCCAGCAGCTTAGGGTGGGGAGGGGCCTACGAGCAGTACTTC. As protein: CASSLGWGGAYEQYF. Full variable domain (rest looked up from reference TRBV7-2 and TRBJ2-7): GAGVSQSPSNKVTEKGKDVELRCDPISGHTALYWYRQSLGQGLEFLIYFQGNSAPDKSGLPSDRFSAERTGGSVSTLTIQRTQQEDSAVYLCASSLGWGGAYEQYFGPGTRLTVT.

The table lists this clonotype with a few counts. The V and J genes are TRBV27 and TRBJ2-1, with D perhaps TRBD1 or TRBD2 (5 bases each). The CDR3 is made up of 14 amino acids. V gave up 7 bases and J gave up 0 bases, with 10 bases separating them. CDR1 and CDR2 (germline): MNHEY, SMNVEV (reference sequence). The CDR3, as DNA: TGTGCCAGCATGGCAGGGAGCTCCTACAATGAGCAGTTCTTC. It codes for CASMAGSSYNEQFF.

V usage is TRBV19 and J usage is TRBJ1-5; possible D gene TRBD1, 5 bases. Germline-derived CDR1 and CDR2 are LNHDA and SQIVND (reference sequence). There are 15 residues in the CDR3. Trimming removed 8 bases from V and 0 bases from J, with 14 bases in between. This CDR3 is CASRVGAGSNQPQHF. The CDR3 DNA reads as TGTGCCAGTCGCGTCGGGGCTGGTAGCAATCAGCCCCAGCATTTT.

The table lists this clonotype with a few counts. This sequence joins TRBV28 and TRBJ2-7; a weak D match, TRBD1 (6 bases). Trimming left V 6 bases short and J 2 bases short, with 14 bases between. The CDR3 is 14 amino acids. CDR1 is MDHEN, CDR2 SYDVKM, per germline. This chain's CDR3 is CASSLRDNAYEQYV. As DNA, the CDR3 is TGTGCCAGCAGCCTCCGGGACAATGCCTACGAGCAGTACGTC.

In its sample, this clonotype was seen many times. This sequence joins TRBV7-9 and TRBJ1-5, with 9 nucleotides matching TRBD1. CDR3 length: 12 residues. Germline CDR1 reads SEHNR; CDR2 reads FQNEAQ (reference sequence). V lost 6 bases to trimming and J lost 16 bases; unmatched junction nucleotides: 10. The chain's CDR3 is CASRSGTGHVHF. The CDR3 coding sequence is TGTGCCAGCAGATCCGGGACAGGGCACGTACATTTT. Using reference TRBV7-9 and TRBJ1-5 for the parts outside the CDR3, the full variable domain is DTGVSQNPRHKITKRGQNVTFRCDPISEHNRLYWYRQTLGQGPEFLTYFQNEAQLEKSRLLSDRFSAERPKGSFSTLEIQRTEQGDSAMYLCASRSGTGHVHFGDGTRLSIL.

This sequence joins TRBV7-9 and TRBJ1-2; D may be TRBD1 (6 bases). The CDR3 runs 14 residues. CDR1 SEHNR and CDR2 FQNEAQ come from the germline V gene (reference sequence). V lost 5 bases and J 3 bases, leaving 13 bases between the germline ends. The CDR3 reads CASSPTRTDYGYTF. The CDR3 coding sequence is TGTGCCAGCAGCCCCACGAGGACAGACTATGGCTACACCTTC.

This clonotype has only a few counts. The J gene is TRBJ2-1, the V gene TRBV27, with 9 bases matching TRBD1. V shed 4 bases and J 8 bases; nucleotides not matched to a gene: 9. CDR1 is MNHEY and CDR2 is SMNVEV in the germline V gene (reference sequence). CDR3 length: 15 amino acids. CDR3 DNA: TGTGCCAGCAGTTCCGGGACAGGGAGTTGGGATGAGCAGTTCTTC. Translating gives CASSSGTGSWDEQFF.

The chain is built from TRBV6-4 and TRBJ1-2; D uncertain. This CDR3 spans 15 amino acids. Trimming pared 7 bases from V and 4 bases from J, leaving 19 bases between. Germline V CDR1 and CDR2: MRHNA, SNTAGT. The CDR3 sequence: CASTEVGGYGYGYTF. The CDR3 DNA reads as TGTGCCAGCACCGAAGTAGGAGGATACGGCTATGGCTACACCTTC.